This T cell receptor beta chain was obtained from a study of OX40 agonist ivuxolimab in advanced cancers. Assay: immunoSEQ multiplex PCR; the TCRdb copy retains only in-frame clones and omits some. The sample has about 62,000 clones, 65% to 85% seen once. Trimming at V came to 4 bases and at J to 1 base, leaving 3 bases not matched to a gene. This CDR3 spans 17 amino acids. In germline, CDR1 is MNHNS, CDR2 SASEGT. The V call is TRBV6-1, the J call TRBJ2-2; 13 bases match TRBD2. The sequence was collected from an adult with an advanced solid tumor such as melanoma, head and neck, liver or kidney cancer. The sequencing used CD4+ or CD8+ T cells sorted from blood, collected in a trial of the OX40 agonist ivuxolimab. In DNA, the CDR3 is TGTGCCAGCAGTGCACTAGCGGGGGGGAAGAACACCGGGGAGCTGTTTTTT. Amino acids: CASSALAGGKNTGELFF.